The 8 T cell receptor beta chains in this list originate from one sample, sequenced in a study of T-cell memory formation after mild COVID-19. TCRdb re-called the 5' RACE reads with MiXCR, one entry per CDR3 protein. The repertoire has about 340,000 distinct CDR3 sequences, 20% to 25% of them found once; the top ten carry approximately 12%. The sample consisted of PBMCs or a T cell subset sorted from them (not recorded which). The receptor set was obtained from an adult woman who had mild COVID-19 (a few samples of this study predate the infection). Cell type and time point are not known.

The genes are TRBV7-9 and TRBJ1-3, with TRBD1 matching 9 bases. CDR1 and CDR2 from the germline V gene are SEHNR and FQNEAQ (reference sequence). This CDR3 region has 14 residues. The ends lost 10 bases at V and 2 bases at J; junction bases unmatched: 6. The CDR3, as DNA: TGTGCCACCAGACAGGGGGACGCTGGAAACACCATATATTTT. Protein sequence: CATRQGDAGNTIYF.

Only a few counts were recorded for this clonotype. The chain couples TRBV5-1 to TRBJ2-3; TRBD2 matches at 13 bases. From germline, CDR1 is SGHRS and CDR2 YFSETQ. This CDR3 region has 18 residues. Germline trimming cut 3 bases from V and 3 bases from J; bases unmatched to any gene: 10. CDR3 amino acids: CASSSLGTSGKGTDTQYF. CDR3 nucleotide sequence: TGCGCCAGCAGCTCCCTAGGGACTAGCGGGAAGGGAACAGATACGCAGTATTTT. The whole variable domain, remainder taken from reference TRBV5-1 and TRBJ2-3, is KAGVTQTPRYLIKTRGQQVTLSCSPISGHRSVSWYQQTPGQGLQFLFEYFSETQRNKGNFPGRFSGRQFSNSRSEMNVSTLELGDSALYLCASSSLGTSGKGTDTQYFGPGTRLTVL.

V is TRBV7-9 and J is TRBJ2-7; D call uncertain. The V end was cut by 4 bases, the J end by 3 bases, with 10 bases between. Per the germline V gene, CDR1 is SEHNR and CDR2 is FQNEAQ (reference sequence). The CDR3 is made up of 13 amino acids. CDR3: CASSSVWGYEQYF. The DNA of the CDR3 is TGTGCCAGCAGCTCTGTTTGGGGCTACGAGCAGTACTTC.

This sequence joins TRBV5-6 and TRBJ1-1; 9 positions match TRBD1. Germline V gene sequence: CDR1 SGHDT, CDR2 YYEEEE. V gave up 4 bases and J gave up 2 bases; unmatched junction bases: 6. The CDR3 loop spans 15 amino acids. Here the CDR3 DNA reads TGTGCCAGCAGCCCGCCGGGACAGGGTAACACTGAAGCTTTCTTT. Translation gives CASSPPGQGNTEAFF. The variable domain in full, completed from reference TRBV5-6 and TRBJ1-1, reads DAGVTQSPTHLIKTRGQQVTLRCSPKSGHDTVSWYQQALGQGPQFIFQYYEEEERQRGNFPDRFSGHQFPNYSSELNVNALLLGDSALYLCASSPPGQGNTEAFFGQGTRLTVV.

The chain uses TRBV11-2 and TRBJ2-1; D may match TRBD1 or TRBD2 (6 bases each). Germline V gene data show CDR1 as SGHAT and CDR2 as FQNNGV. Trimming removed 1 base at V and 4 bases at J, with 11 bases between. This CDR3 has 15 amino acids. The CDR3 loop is CASSLATGAYNEQFF. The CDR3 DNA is TGTGCCAGCAGCTTAGCGACGGGGGCTTACAATGAGCAGTTCTTC. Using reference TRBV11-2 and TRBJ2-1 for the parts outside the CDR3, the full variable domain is EAGVAQSPRYKIIEKRQSVAFWCNPISGHATLYWYQQILGQGPKLLIQFQNNGVVDDSQLPKDRFSAERLKGVDSTLKIQPAKLEDSAVYLCASSLATGAYNEQFFGPGTRLTVL.

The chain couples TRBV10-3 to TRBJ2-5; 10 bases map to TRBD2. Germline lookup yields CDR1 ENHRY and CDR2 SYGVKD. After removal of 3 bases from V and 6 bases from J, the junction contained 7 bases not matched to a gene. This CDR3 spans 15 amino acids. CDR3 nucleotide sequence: TGTGCCATCAGTGAAGGCCTAGCGGGGGTTAAGACCCAGTACTTC. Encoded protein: CAISEGLAGVKTQYF.

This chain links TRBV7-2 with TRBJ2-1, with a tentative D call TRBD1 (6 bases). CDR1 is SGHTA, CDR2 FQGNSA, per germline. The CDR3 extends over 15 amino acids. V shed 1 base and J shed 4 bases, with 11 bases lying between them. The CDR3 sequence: CASSLDRVGYNEQFF. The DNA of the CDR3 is TGTGCCAGCAGCTTAGACAGGGTAGGATACAATGAGCAGTTCTTC.

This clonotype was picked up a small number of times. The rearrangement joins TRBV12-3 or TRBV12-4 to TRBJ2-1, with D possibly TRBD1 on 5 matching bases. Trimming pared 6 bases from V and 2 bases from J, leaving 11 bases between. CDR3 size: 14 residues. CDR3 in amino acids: CASRPQGPYNEQFF. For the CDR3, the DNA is TGTGCCAGCAGACCCCAGGGCCCCTACAATGAGCAGTTCTTC.